This TCR beta chain is drawn from a study of T cell repertoires in aging, cancer and after chemotherapy. Findings and limits, study-wide: Untreated cancer patients had significantly lower blood TCR diversity than age-matched healthy donors.

This clonotype is deemed medium-sized. Its target is unknown. Multiplex touch-down PCR with TRB-A/B primers amplified rearranged V-D-J TRB sequences. MiXCR, run by TCRdb on the multiplex PCR reads, gives a single entry per CDR3 protein. The top ten clones hold around 2.6% of a sample with approximately 5,900 distinct CDR3 sequences, roughly a fifth of them seen once. TCR beta rearrangements were amplified from peripheral blood genomic DNA. The specimen was blood. The sequence was collected from a human donor with a blood cancer.

The CDR3 sequence is CASRDPYEQYF. The CDR3 DNA reads TGTGCCAGCAGGGACCCCTACGAGCAGTACTTC. The chain joins TRBV6-1 to TRBJ2-7; no definite D call. The germline V gene encodes CDR1 MNHNS and CDR2 SASEGT. V was shortened by 6 bases and J by 2 bases, with 5 bases between the two germline ends. The CDR3 runs 11 residues.